The 10 T cell receptor beta chains below come from one sample, sequenced in a study of CD8 T cells in ankylosing spondylitis. TCRdb itself ran the 5' RACE reads through MiXCR, one entry per CDR3 protein. The repertoire holds roughly 100,000 distinct CDR3 sequences, with about 8.3% as singletons. Specimen: blood, either unsorted or a sorted T cell fraction (not recorded which). These receptors originate from a male donor with ankylosing spondylitis or in good health (not recorded which).

This clonotype was picked up many times. The chain employs TRBV5-1 and TRBJ2-7, with a tentative D call TRBD2 (6 bases). The CDR3 has 13 amino acids. Germline V lookup: CDR1 SGHRS, CDR2 YFSETQ. Trimming stripped 8 bases from V and 2 bases from J, with 14 bases between. In DNA form, the CDR3 reads TGCGCCAGTAGCACTAGCCAGCCCTACGAGCAGTACTTC. It encodes CASSTSQPYEQYF.

The table lists this clonotype with a few counts. The chain joins TRBV9 to TRBJ2-1; weak D call: TRBD2 (6 bases). Germline CDR1 and CDR2: SGDLS and YYNGEE. The CDR3 extends over 16 amino acids. The V gene lost 4 bases and the J gene lost 6 bases, with 20 bases spanning the gap. The CDR3 nucleotides read TGTGCCAGCAGCCACCGAGGGCGGGGTCCCCCCAATGAGCAGTTCTTC. Its translation: CASSHRGRGPPNEQFF.

This clonotype has ten or more counts. The chain combines TRBV4-1 with TRBJ2-1, with 9 positions matching TRBD2. The V gene end was trimmed by 0 bases and the J gene end by 6 bases; junction bases not matched to a gene: 6. Germline assignment: CDR1 MGHRA and CDR2 YSYEKL. The CDR3 contains 16 residues. CDR3 nucleotides: TGCGCCAGCAGCCAAGACACTAGCGGGCGCCCCAATGAGCAGTTCTTC. Translated: CASSQDTSGRPNEQFF.

There are many counts of this clonotype. This rearrangement joins TRBV13 to TRBJ1-1; no clear D gene. Germline V CDR1 and CDR2: PRHDT, FYEKMQ (reference sequence). The CDR3 runs 14 residues. Trimming removed 2 bases from V and 4 bases from J, with 11 bases in between. The CDR3 nucleotides read TGTGCCAGCAGCTTACTGGGTGGATCCACTGAAGCTTTCTTT. The encoded protein is CASSLLGGSTEAFF. Drawing the rest from reference TRBV13 and TRBJ1-1, the complete variable domain is AAGVIQSPRHLIKEKRETATLKCYPIPRHDTVYWYQQGPGQDPQFLISFYEKMQSDKGSIPDRFSAQQFSDYHSELNMSSLELGDSALYFCASSLLGGSTEAFFGQGTRLTVV.

At least ten counts were recorded for this clonotype. CDR3 nucleotide sequence: TGCAGCGTTGCCCGTAGCGGGTCCCTAAGCACAGATACGCAGTATTTT. Its translation is CSVARSGSLSTDTQYF. The chain combines TRBV29-1 with TRBJ2-3; TRBD2 agrees at 7 bases. The CDR3 sequence is 16 residues long. Trimming at V came to 4 bases and at J to 0 bases, leaving 10 bases not matched to a gene. The V gene's germline CDR1 is SQVTM and CDR2 ANQGSEA.

A few counts support this clonotype. The chain links TRBV6-2 or TRBV6-3 to TRBJ2-2; TRBD2 agrees at 7 bases. With 6 bases clipped from V and 0 bases from J, the junction kept 4 bases outside the gene matches. The CDR3 length is 15 residues. Germline values: CDR1 MNHEY, CDR2 SVGEGT. The DNA for the CDR3 is TGTGCCAGCAGCCTACTAGCGCCGAACACCGGGGAGCTGTTTTTT. Its protein product is CASSLLAPNTGELFF.

This clonotype was recorded at least ten times. The chain links TRBV16 to TRBJ1-5, with no clear D. Per germline, CDR1 KGHSY and CDR2 FQNENV. V gave up 4 bases and J gave up 4 bases, with 5 bases separating them. The CDR3 has 12 residues. The DNA of the CDR3 is TGTGCCAGCAGCCCCCCGAATCAGCCCCAGCATTTT. Protein: CASSPPNQPQHF.

The sample holds many counts of this clonotype. The rearrangement links TRBV7-9 to TRBJ2-1; D call uncertain. This CDR3 region has 13 residues. Trimming removed 5 bases at V and 1 base at J, with 6 bases between. The germline CDR1 and CDR2 sequences are SEHNR and FQNEAQ (reference sequence). Here the CDR3 DNA reads TGTGCCAGCAGCCCTCCGTCCTACAATGAGCAGTTCTTC. Translated, it gives CASSPPSYNEQFF.

This clonotype occurred many times. The CDR3 reads CASSLETGKEETQYF. In DNA, the CDR3 is TGCGCCAGCAGCTTGGAGACAGGGAAAGAAGAGACCCAGTACTTC. The gene calls are TRBV5-1 and TRBJ2-5, with 7 nucleotides matching TRBD1. Trimming removed 0 bases from V and 3 bases from J; junction bases left unmatched: 5. Germline CDR1 SGHRS, CDR2 YFSETQ. This CDR3 contains 15 residues. Based on the CDR3 plus reference TRBV5-1 and TRBJ2-5, the full variable domain is KAGVTQTPRYLIKTRGQQVTLSCSPISGHRSVSWYQQTPGQGLQFLFEYFSETQRNKGNFPGRFSGRQFSNSRSEMNVSTLELGDSALYLCASSLETGKEETQYFGPGTRLLVL.

This clonotype occurred a few times. The chain carries TRBV12-3 or TRBV12-4 and TRBJ1-1; TRBD1 might be the D (6 bases). Trimming removed 6 bases from V and 5 bases from J, with 16 bases in between. The CDR3 length is 14 residues. As DNA, the CDR3 is TGTGCCAGCAGCCCCTCAGGGGTTTATACTGAAGCTTTCTTT. Translation: CASSPSGVYTEAFF.